This paragraph covers one TCR beta chain sequence. This record comes from a study of technical replicates of blood from a few donors. Per germline, CDR1 SGHRS and CDR2 YFSETQ. The CDR3 has 16 amino acids. V lost 0 bases to trimming and J lost 9 bases; unmatched junction nucleotides: 10. This table comes from immunoSEQ multiplex PCR, and its TCRdb copy is limited to in-frame clones, with some not included. This table holds 75,000 to 95,000 clones, just under 95% found once. The chain joins TRBV5-1 to TRBJ2-1; 9 bases map to TRBD2. The material sequenced was T cells isolated from PBMCs. The source is a human donor in good health. As DNA, the CDR3 is TGCGCCAGCAGCTTGGGAGTTGCGGGGGGGCAGGGTGAGCAGTTCTTC. As protein: CASSLGVAGGQGEQFF.